One and the same sample provided the 22 T cell receptor beta chains below, sequenced in a study of T cell changes during pregnancy in multiple sclerosis. Libraries were prepared by immunoSEQ multiplex PCR; TCRdb keeps only in-frame clonotypes and omits some of them. Here the sample spans roughly 80,000 clones, approximately 90% being singletons. The sequencing used peripheral blood, collected before pregnancy. The receptors come from a female donor with multiple sclerosis, enrolled in a pregnancy study.

This chain joins TRBV4-1 and TRBJ2-1, with TRBD2 matching over 8 bases. Germline CDR1 reads MGHRA; CDR2 reads YSYEKL. The CDR3 spans 13 residues. V shed 1 base, J shed 9 bases, and the junction held 2 bases outside the gene matches. In DNA form, the CDR3 reads TGCGCCAGCAGCCAAGTAGCGGGGCGTGAGCAGTTCTTC. As protein: CASSQVAGREQFF.

The chain is built from TRBV25-1 and TRBJ2-3; 12 positions match TRBD1. The germline gives CDR1 MGHDK, CDR2 SYGVNS. The CDR3 sequence is 13 residues long. J was trimmed by 4 bases and V by 10 bases; bases with no gene match: 3. The chain's CDR3 is CAKGTGGPDTQYF. As DNA, the CDR3 is TGTGCCAAGGGGACAGGGGGCCCAGATACGCAGTATTTT. Using reference TRBV25-1 and TRBJ2-3 for the parts outside the CDR3, the full variable domain is EADIYQTPRYLVIGTGKKITLECSQTMGHDKMYWYQQDPGMELHLIHYSYGVNSTEKGDLSSESTVSRIRTEHFPLTLESARPSHTSQYLCAKGTGGPDTQYFGPGTRLTVL.

The genes are TRBV7-9 and TRBJ1-2; 7 bases map to TRBD1. The V gene's germline CDR1 is SEHNR and CDR2 FQNEAQ (reference sequence). After removal of 5 bases from V and 2 bases from J, the junction contained 5 bases not matched to a gene. The CDR3 has 14 residues. CDR3 in DNA: TGTGCCAGCAGCCCAACGACAGGGAACTATGGCTACACCTTC. Protein: CASSPTTGNYGYTF.

V gene TRBV21-1 combines with J gene TRBJ2-7; TRBD2, the table's D call, lacks a check against the DNA. TRBV21-1 is a known pseudogene. CDR3 length: 17 residues. CDR3 coding DNA: TGTGCCAGCAGCAATCCTACTAGCGGGGGTCCCCCCTACGAGCAGTACTTC. Protein product: CASSNPTSGGPPYEQYF.

The chain combines TRBV6-6 with TRBJ2-2; 8 bases are a match to TRBD1. Unmatched junction bases numbered 8, after V lost 4 bases and J lost 4 bases. Germline assignment: CDR1 MNHNY and CDR2 SVGAGI (reference sequence). The CDR3 sequence is 16 residues long. In nucleotides, the CDR3 is TGTGCCAGCAGTTCGGGGAGGACAGGGACCACCGGGGAGCTGTTTTTT. Translating gives CASSSGRTGTTGELFF.

V and J are TRBV19 and TRBJ1-2; unclear D gene. The CDR3 totals 14 residues. Trimming took off 8 bases at V and 0 bases at J, with 13 bases between the two ends. In germline, CDR1 is LNHDA, CDR2 SQIVND (reference sequence). CDR3 sequence reads: CASSEERANYGYTF. The CDR3 DNA is TGTGCCAGTTCCGAGGAGCGAGCTAACTATGGCTACACCTTC.

This chain connects TRBV27 to TRBJ1-1, with 7 bases identical to TRBD1. After removal of 4 bases from V and 0 bases from J, the junction contained 5 bases not matched to a gene. The CDR3 length is 15 residues. CDR1 is MNHEY and CDR2 is SMNVEV in the germline V gene (reference sequence). The CDR3 protein is CASSSKTGLNTEAFF. Here the CDR3 DNA reads TGTGCCAGCAGTTCGAAGACAGGGTTGAACACTGAAGCTTTCTTT.

The V gene is TRBV9, the J gene TRBJ1-1, with a tentative D call TRBD1 (5 bases). The CDR3 extends over 13 amino acids. The V end lost 3 bases, the J end lost 2 bases, and 8 bases lay between the germline ends. Germline V gene data show CDR1 as SGDLS and CDR2 as YYNGEE. CDR3 coding DNA: TGTGCCAGCAGCGCAGGGATTAACACTGAAGCTTTCTTT. Amino acid sequence: CASSAGINTEAFF.

V gene TRBV15 combines with J gene TRBJ2-3; D is ambiguous. With 2 bases removed from V and 4 bases from J, the gap between germline ends came to 7 bases. The length of the CDR3 is 13 residues. The germline V gene has CDR1 LNHNV and CDR2 YYDKDF (reference sequence). CDR3 nucleotide sequence: TGTGCCACCAGCAGATATTTTCCAGATACGCAGTATTTT. As protein: CATSRYFPDTQYF.

The rearrangement uses TRBV11-2 and TRBJ2-3; 8 positions agree with TRBD2. The germline CDR1 and CDR2 sequences are SGHAT and FQNNGV. This CDR3 contains 16 residues. The V segment lost 2 bases and the J segment 4 bases; nucleotides outside the gene matches: 8. The CDR3 DNA sequence: TGTGCCAGCAGCTTAACGGGGGGGTGGGGATCAGATACGCAGTATTTT. This sequence encodes CASSLTGGWGSDTQYF.

The V gene is TRBV5-1, the J gene TRBJ2-1; tentatively, D is TRBD2 (5 bases). The CDR3 sequence is 13 residues long. CDR1 SGHRS and CDR2 YFSETQ come from the germline V gene. Trimming shortened V by 4 bases and J by 4 bases, and 9 bases separated the two germline ends. The CDR3 is CASSRPGYNEQFF. CDR3 sequence (DNA): TGCGCCAGCAGCCGGCCGGGATACAATGAGCAGTTCTTC.

This chain uses TRBV9 with TRBJ1-6; TRBD1 is a possible D gene (6 bases). V lost 1 base, J lost 6 bases, and 8 bases lay in between. The CDR3 has 14 amino acids. The germline gives CDR1 SGDLS, CDR2 YYNGEE. DNA for the CDR3: TGTGCCAGCAGCGTAAAACAGGGTAATTCACCCCTCCACTTT. Its translation is CASSVKQGNSPLHF.

This clone was seen a single time. A junction boundary mismatches the germline segment, possibly from a read error. The genes are TRBV5-6 and TRBJ1-6, with 8 bases aligning to TRBD1. The CDR3 covers 14 residues. Germline-derived CDR1 and CDR2 are SGHDT and YYEEEE. The DNA of the CDR3 is TGTGTCAGCAGCAGCAGGGGGCTTAATTCACCCCTCCACTTT. Amino acid sequence: CVSSSRGLNSPLHF.

This clone was detected only once. The J gene is TRBJ2-1, the V gene TRBV9; TRBD1 aligns across 8 bases. Germline V CDR1 and CDR2: SGDLS, YYNGEE. The V segment lost 4 bases and the J segment 5 bases; nucleotides outside the gene matches: 11. The CDR3 consists of 16 residues. CDR3 sequence (DNA): TGTGCCAGCAGCCCGCGGACAGGGCCAGGGGACAATGAGCAGTTCTTC. Residues: CASSPRTGPGDNEQFF. The whole variable domain, filled in from reference TRBV9 and TRBJ2-1, reads DSGVTQTPKHLITATGQRVTLRCSPRSGDLSVYWYQQSLDQGLQFLIQYYNGEERAKGNILERFSAQQFPDLHSELNLSSLELGDSALYFCASSPRTGPGDNEQFFGPGTRLTVL.

The V gene is TRBV7-3, the J gene TRBJ2-2, with 12 bases aligning to TRBD2. The CDR3 extends over 16 amino acids. J lost 5 bases, V lost 5 bases, and 6 bases had no gene match. Germline CDR1 is SGHTA and CDR2 is FQGTGA. Here the CDR3 reads CASSATGTSGTGELFF. The CDR3 DNA reads TGTGCCAGCAGCGCAACCGGGACTAGCGGGACCGGGGAGCTGTTTTTT.

This chain uses TRBV2 with TRBJ2-1; 11 bases match TRBD2. V lost 3 bases and J lost 2; bases outside the gene matches: 9. Germline V gives CDR1 SNHLY, CDR2 FYNNEI. This CDR3 is built from 18 residues. CDR3 amino acids: CASSELGLAGGTYNEQFF. The CDR3 region has the DNA TGTGCCAGCAGTGAGTTAGGTCTAGCGGGGGGCACCTACAATGAGCAGTTCTTC. The whole variable domain, filled in from reference TRBV2 and TRBJ2-1, reads EPEVTQTPSHQVTQMGQEVILRCVPISNHLYFYWYRQILGQKVEFLVSFYNNEISEKSEIFDDQFSVERPDGSNFTLKIRSTKLEDSAMYFCASSELGLAGGTYNEQFFGPGTRLTVL.

V usage is TRBV6-5 and J usage is TRBJ1-4, with D perhaps TRBD1 (5 bases). The CDR3 runs to 14 residues. Trimming cost V 4 bases and J 8 bases, with 14 bases left between them. Germline CDR1 and CDR2: MNHEY and SVGAGI. The CDR3 DNA reads TGTGCCAGCAGTTCGTGGCAGGGCGAGGAAAAACTGTTTTTT. As protein: CASSSWQGEEKLFF.

The chain recombines TRBV7-9 with TRBJ1-1; D ambiguous. V lost 0 bases to trimming and J lost 3 bases, with 11 bases between them. This CDR3 has 15 amino acids. CDR1 is SEHNR, CDR2 FQNEAQ, per germline (reference sequence). The CDR3 here is CASSLAAGVHTEAFF. The DNA for the CDR3 is TGTGCCAGCAGCTTAGCAGCCGGGGTACACACTGAAGCTTTCTTT.

In DNA form, the CDR3 reads TGCAGCGTTGCTGGGACAGGGGGCTTTGGAAACACCATATATTTT. Amino acid sequence: CSVAGTGGFGNTIYF. The rearrangement joins TRBV29-1 to TRBJ1-3, with 12 bases aligning to TRBD1. The germline V gene has CDR1 SQVTM and CDR2 ANQGSEA. The V segment lost 4 bases and the J segment 3 bases; nucleotides outside the gene matches: 4. The CDR3 extends over 15 amino acids. Filled out from reference TRBV29-1 and TRBJ1-3, the complete variable domain reads SAVISQKPSRDICQRGTSLTIQCQVDSQVTMMFWYRQQPGQSLTLIATANQGSEATYESGFVIDKFPISRPNLTFSTLTVSNMSPEDSSIYLCSVAGTGGFGNTIYFGEGSWLTVV.

This chain links TRBV29-1 with TRBJ2-5; possibly TRBD1 for D (6 bases). Germline values: CDR1 SQVTM, CDR2 ANQGSEA. The V gene lost 7 bases and the J gene lost 5 bases, with 17 bases spanning the gap. The CDR3 totals 13 residues. The CDR3, as DNA: TGCAGCGCGAGACAGGTCCTGGCGGAGACCCAGTACTTC. Encoded protein: CSARQVLAETQYF. Combining the CDR3 with reference TRBV29-1 and TRBJ2-5 gives the whole variable domain SAVISQKPSRDICQRGTSLTIQCQVDSQVTMMFWYRQQPGQSLTLIATANQGSEATYESGFVIDKFPISRPNLTFSTLTVSNMSPEDSSIYLCSARQVLAETQYFGPGTRLLVL.

This CDR3 is CASSPRQGELFF. As DNA, the CDR3 is TGTGCCAGCAGCCCCCGACAGGGGGAGCTGTTTTTT. V gene TRBV9 combines with J gene TRBJ2-2, with D possibly matching TRBD1 (5 bases). Trimming removed 4 bases at V and 8 bases at J, with 9 bases between. The germline gives CDR1 SGDLS, CDR2 YYNGEE. The CDR3 sequence is 12 residues long.

V usage is TRBV4-1 and J usage is TRBJ1-1, with 9 bases identical to TRBD1. Germline values: CDR1 MGHRA, CDR2 YSYEKL. The length of the CDR3 is 15 residues. After removal of 5 bases from V and 3 bases from J, the junction contained 7 bases not matched to a gene. The CDR3 reads CASSSWTGVDTEAFF. The CDR3, as DNA: TGCGCCAGCAGCTCGTGGACAGGGGTCGACACTGAAGCTTTCTTT.